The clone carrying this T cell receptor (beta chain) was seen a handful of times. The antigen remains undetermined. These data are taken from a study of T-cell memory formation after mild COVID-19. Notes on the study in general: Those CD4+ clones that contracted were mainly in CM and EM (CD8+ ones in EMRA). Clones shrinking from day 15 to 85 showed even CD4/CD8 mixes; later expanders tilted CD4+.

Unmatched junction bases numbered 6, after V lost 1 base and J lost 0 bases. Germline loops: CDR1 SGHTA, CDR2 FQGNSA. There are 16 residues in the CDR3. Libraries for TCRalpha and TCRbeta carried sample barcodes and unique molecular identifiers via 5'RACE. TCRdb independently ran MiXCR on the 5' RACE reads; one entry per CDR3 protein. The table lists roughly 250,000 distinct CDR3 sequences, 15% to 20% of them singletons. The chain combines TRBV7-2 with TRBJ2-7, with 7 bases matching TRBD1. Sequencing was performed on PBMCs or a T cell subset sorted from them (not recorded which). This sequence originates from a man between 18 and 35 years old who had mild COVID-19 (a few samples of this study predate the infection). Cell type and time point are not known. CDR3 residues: CASSLEGTVNSYEQYF. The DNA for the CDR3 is TGTGCCAGCAGCTTAGAAGGGACAGTAAACTCCTACGAGCAGTACTTC.